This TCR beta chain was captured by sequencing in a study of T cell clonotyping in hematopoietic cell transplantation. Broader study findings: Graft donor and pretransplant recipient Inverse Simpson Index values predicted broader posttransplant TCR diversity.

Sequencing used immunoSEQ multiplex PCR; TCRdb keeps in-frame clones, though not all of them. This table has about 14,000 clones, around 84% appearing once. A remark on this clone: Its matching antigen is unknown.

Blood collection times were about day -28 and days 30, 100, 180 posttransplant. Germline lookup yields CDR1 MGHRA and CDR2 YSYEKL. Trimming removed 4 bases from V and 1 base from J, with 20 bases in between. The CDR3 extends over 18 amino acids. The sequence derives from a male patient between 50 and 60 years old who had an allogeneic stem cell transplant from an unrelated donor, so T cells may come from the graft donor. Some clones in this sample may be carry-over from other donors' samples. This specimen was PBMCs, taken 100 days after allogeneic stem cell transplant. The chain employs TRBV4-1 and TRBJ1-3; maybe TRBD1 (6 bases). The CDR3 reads CASSRQQGIQSSGNTIYF. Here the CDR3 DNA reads TGCGCCAGCAGCCGACAACAGGGAATTCAGTCGTCTGGAAACACCATATATTTT.